This T cell receptor beta chain was recovered during a study of T cells in localized non-small cell lung cancer. Study results and limitations: One tumor region alone was sequenced, and heterogeneity therefore remains possible. Higher blood T cell density tracked longer overall survival. A median about 62 of the top 100 tumor clones appeared in adjacent lung.

In regard to this clone: Its cognate antigen is unknown.

Assay: immunoSEQ multiplex PCR; the TCRdb copy retains only in-frame clones and omits some. The data contain around 8,000 clones, about 91% of them singletons. The receptor's source is a male donor older than 55 with stage II lung adenocarcinoma. The material sequenced was peripheral blood mononuclear cells, taken before any cancer treatment.

The CDR3 region is CASSGGQRRNYGYTF. CDR3 nucleotide sequence: TGTGCCAGCAGTGGGGGACAGAGGAGGAACTATGGCTACACCTTC. This chain links TRBV25-1 with TRBJ1-2, with TRBD1 matching 7 bases. Germline V gene lookup returns CDR1 MGHDK and CDR2 SYGVNS. V dropped 4 bases and J dropped 2; count of bases not matched to a gene: 7. The CDR3 covers 15 residues.